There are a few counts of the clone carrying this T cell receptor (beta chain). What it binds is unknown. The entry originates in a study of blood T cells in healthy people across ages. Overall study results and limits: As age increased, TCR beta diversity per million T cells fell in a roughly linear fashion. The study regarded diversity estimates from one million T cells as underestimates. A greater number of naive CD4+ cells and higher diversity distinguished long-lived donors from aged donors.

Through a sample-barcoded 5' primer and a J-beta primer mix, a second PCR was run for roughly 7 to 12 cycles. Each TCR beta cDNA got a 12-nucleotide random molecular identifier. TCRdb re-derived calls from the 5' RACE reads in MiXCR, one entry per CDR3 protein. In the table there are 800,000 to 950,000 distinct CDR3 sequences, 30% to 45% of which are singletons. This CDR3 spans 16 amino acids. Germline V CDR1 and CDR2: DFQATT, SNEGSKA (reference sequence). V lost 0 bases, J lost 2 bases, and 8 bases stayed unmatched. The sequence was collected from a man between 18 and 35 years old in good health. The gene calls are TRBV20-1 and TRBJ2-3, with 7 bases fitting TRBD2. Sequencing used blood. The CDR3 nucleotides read TGCAGTGCTAGAGACCATGGGAGGGCCTCCACAGATACGCAGTATTTT. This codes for CSARDHGRASTDTQYF.